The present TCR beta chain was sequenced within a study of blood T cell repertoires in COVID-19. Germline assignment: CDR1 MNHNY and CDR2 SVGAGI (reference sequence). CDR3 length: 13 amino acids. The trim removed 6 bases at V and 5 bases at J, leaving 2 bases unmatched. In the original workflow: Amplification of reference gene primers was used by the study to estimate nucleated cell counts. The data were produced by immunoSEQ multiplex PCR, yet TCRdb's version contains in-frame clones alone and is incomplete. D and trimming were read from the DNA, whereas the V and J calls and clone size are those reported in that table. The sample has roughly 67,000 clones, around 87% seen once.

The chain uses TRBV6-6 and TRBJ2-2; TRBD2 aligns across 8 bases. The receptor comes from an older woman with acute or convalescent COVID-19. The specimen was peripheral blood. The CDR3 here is CASRTSATGELFF. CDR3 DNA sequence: TGTGCCAGCAGGACTAGCGCGACCGGGGAGCTGTTTTTT.